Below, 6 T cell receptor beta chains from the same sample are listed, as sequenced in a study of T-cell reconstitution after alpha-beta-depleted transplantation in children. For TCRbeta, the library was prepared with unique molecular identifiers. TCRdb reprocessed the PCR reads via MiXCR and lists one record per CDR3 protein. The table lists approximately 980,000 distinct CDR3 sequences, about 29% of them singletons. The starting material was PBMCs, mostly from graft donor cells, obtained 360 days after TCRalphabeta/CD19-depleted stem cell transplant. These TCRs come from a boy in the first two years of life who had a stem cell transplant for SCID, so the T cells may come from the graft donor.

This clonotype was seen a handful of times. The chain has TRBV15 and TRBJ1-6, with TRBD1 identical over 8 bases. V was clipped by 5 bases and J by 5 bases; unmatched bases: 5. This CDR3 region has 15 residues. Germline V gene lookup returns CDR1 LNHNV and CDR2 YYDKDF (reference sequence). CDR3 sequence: CATSRRTGNNSPLHF. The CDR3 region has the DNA TGTGCCACCAGCCGTCGGACAGGGAATAATTCACCCCTCCACTTT.

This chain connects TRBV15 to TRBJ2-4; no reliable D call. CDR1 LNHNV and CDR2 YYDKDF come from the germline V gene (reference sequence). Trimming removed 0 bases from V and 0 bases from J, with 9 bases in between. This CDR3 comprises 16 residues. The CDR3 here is CATSRDGSLAKNIQYF. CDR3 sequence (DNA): TGTGCCACCAGCAGAGATGGCTCCTTAGCCAAAAACATTCAGTACTTC. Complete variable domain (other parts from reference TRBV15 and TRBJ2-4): DAMVIQNPRYQVTQFGKPVTLSCSQTLNHNVMYWYQQKSSQAPKLLFHYYDKDFNNEADTPDNFQSRRPNTSFCFLDIRSPGLGDTAMYLCATSRDGSLAKNIQYFGAGTRLSVL.

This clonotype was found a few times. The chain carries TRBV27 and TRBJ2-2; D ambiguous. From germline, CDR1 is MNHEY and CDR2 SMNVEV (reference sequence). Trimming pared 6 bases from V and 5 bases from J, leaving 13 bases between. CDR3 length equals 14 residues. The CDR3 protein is CASSEMMETGELFF. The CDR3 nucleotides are TGTGCCAGCAGCGAAATGATGGAGACCGGGGAGCTGTTTTTT.

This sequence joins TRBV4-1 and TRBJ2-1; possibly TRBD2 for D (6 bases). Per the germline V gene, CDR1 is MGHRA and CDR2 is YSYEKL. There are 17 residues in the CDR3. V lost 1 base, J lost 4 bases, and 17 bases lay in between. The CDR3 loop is CASSQVAVGRIYNEQFF. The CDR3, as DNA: TGCGCCAGCAGCCAAGTAGCGGTGGGGCGAATATACAATGAGCAGTTCTTC.

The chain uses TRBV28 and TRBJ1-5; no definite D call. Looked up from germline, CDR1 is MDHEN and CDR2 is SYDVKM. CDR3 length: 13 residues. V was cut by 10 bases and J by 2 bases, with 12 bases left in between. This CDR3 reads CATRVGRNQPQHF. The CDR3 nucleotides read TGTGCCACCCGCGTCGGGCGCAATCAGCCCCAGCATTTT.

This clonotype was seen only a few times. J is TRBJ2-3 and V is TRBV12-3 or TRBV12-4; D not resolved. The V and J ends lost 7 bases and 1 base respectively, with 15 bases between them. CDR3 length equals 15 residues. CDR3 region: CASTSDETGTDTQYF. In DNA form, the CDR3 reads TGTGCCAGCACCTCGGACGAAACGGGCACAGATACGCAGTATTTT.